The subject of this entry is one T cell receptor beta chain. Its antigen has not been determined. Nothing much larger sits one base from this clone, and base qualities are not available. This sample was taken from a study of T cells in localized non-small cell lung cancer (dated by TCRdb to about 2020). About the study as a whole: The study analyzed T cell repertoires of over 200 early-stage NSCLC patients, comparing tumors and uninvolved tumor-adjacent lungs. All 220 or so NSCLC patients in the cohort were treatment-naive and had localized lung tumors that were resected. The mean age of the NSCLC patients was less than 70 years, with 120 to 150 men and approximately 100 women.

The immunoSEQ Assay was used to sequence TCR beta CDR3 regions from DNA. The paper's processing steps were these. To compute T cell density, TCR beta template counts were normalized to usable DNA, which was estimated by amplifying housekeeping genes. The preseqR package was used to estimate richness by extrapolating to 400,000 templates for PBMC samples and to 120,000 templates for tissue samples. Clonality was defined by subtracting Pielou's evenness from one. Differential abundance testing on productive amino-acid clonotypes, with a minimum total count of 5 and an alpha of 0.1, was used to identify tissue-enriched TCRs. The Jaccard Index and the Morisita Overlap Index were used to measure repertoire overlap between compartments. GLIPH clustered TCR beta CDR3s with public tetramer-defined viral CDR3s; viral motifs required at least three viral sequences plus V-gene enrichment. What TCRdb holds here is the immuneACCESS table cut down to in-frame rearrangements. Part of the clones is not present; checked against another copy, under half of the missing clones reflect an unresolved V gene, and the others are unexplained. V and J calls plus clone size are reproduced from that table; the DNA served to infer D and trimming. The sample includes more than 20,000 clones, with around nine tenths observed a single time. Around 5.7% of the sample goes to the ten largest clones.

Reading the germline V gene gives CDR1 SGHNT and CDR2 YENEEA. Inclusive of the bounding cysteine and phenylalanine, the CDR3 is 14 residues long. Only the CDR3 portion is preserved as DNA: 42 bases, with reading frame beginning at the first base. The germline ends are 12 bases apart after V is trimmed by 1 base and J by 6 bases. At diagnosis, peripheral blood, uninvolved tumor-adjacent lung and tumor were collected and were preserved as a mix of fresh-frozen and FFPE material. For TCR repertoire profiling, the blood samples were analyzed as peripheral blood mononuclear cells. General findings and caveats noted by the study authors: Because multi-region sequencing of the tumors was not done, intratumor heterogeneity could not be ruled out. A median of around 60 of the top 100 tumor clones turned up in the paired uninvolved adjacent lung, and 25 to 30 of those clones also ranked among the top 100 of that same adjacent lung. Longer overall survival was associated with higher blood T cell density, whereas shorter survival was associated with higher adjacent-lung clonality. Because of the exploratory design, TCR variables were selected using unadjusted p-values without false-discovery rate correction. Uninvolved tumor-adjacent lung showed the highest T cell clonality, higher than tumor, which suggests more focused antigenic responses in the uninvolved tumor-adjacent lung.

The rearrangement joined TRBV11-3 to TRBJ1-1; TRBD1 is possibly the D segment (6 matching bases). The sequencing here drew on PBMCs, taken before any cancer treatment. The sequence was collected from a man between 40 and 69 years old with stage II lung adenocarcinoma. In nucleotides, the sequence is TGTGCCAGCAGCTTAGGACAGGAGGTCTCTGAAGCTTTCTTT. Translated, it reads CASSLGQEVSEAFF.